The 30 T cell receptor beta chains reported below all come from one sample, sequenced in a study of post-analysis software for immune sequencing data. Whole-study findings and limits: Patients used five TRBV segments, including TRBV5-6, TRBV5-1 and TRBV20-1, more often than controls.

The antigens these receptors bind are not known. Unique molecular identifiers were carried by the TCR beta cDNA libraries. Via MiXCR, TCRdb re-called the PCR reads, giving one row per CDR3 protein. The repertoire holds hundreds of thousands of distinct CDR3 sequences, about 60% seen once, with approximately 10% in the top ten. The source material was blood. All receptors derive from a girl aged 2-10 years with multiple sclerosis.

The chain carries TRBV20-1 and TRBJ2-2; the match to TRBD2 covers 16 bases. Trimming took 0 bases from V and 2 from J; bases not matched to a gene: 6. The germline gives CDR1 DFQATT, CDR2 SNEGSKA (reference sequence). The CDR3 runs to 19 residues. The CDR3 loop is CSARDPGLAGGSNTGELFF. In DNA, the CDR3 is TGCAGTGCTAGAGACCCGGGACTAGCGGGGGGGAGCAACACCGGGGAGCTGTTTTTT.

This chain uses TRBV7-2 with TRBJ2-1, with D perhaps assigned TRBD1 or TRBD2 (5 bases each). Germline CDR1 is SGHTA and CDR2 is FQGNSA. With 3 bases removed from V and 5 bases from J, the gap between germline ends came to 8 bases. This CDR3 spans 13 amino acids. The CDR3 DNA sequence: TGTGCCAGCAGCTTCCGGGGCGACAATGAGCAGTTCTTC. Its protein product is CASSFRGDNEQFF.

This clonotype was observed once. The genes are TRBV11-2 and TRBJ1-1, with 8 bases aligning to TRBD1. Germline assignment: CDR1 SGHAT and CDR2 FQNNGV. The V segment lost 3 bases and the J segment 5 bases; nucleotides outside the gene matches: 11. The CDR3 is 16 amino acids. CDR3 DNA: TGTGCCAGCAGCTTCCCGACAGGGGCTGGGGGGACTGAAGCTTTCTTT. Translating it yields CASSFPTGAGGTEAFF.

There are a few counts of this clonotype. The chain has TRBV5-1 and TRBJ2-3, with TRBD2 matching over 8 bases. This CDR3 contains 16 residues. In germline, CDR1 is SGHRS, CDR2 YFSETQ. V gave up 4 bases and J gave up 0 bases; unmatched junction bases: 7. This chain's CDR3 is CASSRTSGASTDTQYF. In DNA form, the CDR3 reads TGCGCCAGCAGCAGAACTAGCGGCGCTAGCACAGATACGCAGTATTTT. Complete variable domain (other parts from reference TRBV5-1 and TRBJ2-3): KAGVTQTPRYLIKTRGQQVTLSCSPISGHRSVSWYQQTPGQGLQFLFEYFSETQRNKGNFPGRFSGRQFSNSRSEMNVSTLELGDSALYLCASSRTSGASTDTQYFGPGTRLTVL.

The chain carries TRBV5-1 and TRBJ2-6; D is unresolved. The V gene's germline CDR1 is SGHRS and CDR2 YFSETQ. The CDR3 is made up of 14 amino acids. Trimming removed 3 bases at V and 4 bases at J, with 8 bases between. The CDR3 here is CASSSTLGANVLTF. CDR3 DNA sequence: TGCGCCAGCAGCTCGACTCTGGGGGCCAACGTCCTGACTTTC.

The chain couples TRBV6-5 to TRBJ2-5; 7 bases are shared with TRBD2. This CDR3 has 15 amino acids. Germline trimming cut 6 bases from V and 4 bases from J; bases unmatched to any gene: 11. Germline V gives CDR1 MNHEY, CDR2 SVGAGI. DNA of the CDR3: TGTGCCAGCAGCCCCGGGGGGAGGTACCGAGAGACCCAGTACTTC. Translated: CASSPGGRYRETQYF.

In this sample, this clonotype turned up a few times. The rearrangement uses TRBV20-1 and TRBJ2-1; D unclear. CDR1 is DFQATT, CDR2 SNEGSKA, per germline (reference sequence). Trimming cost V 0 bases and J 3 bases, with 6 bases left between them. The CDR3 extends over 13 amino acids. The CDR3: CSARDPHYNEQFF. The CDR3 nucleotides are TGCAGTGCTAGAGATCCGCACTACAATGAGCAGTTCTTC.

As to this clonotype: At one of its ends the junction is not consistent with the germline gene, which may arise from a read error. V usage is TRBV5-1 and J usage is TRBJ2-5; 7 nucleotides line up with TRBD1. TRBJ2-7 explains the end of the DNA better; the J call may be wrong. This CDR3 spans 14 amino acids. CDR1 and CDR2 (germline): SGHRS, YFSETQ. In DNA form, the CDR3 reads TGCGTCAGCTCTCCTGGGGACAGTACCCACGAGCAGTACTTC. It translates to CVSSPGDSTHEQYF.

The chain recombines TRBV3-1 with TRBJ2-3, with 8 nucleotides matching TRBD1. Germline V gene lookup returns CDR1 LGHDT and CDR2 YNNKEL (reference sequence). V shed 4 bases, J shed 2 bases, and the junction held 5 bases outside the gene matches. The CDR3 has 15 amino acids. For the CDR3, the DNA is TGTGCCAGCAGCCCCCTGGGACAGGTCACAGATACGCAGTATTTT. It is translated as CASSPLGQVTDTQYF.

V usage is TRBV12-3 or TRBV12-4 and J usage is TRBJ1-2, with D unclear. With 4 bases removed from V and 8 bases from J, the gap between germline ends came to 17 bases. The CDR3 extends over 14 amino acids. This CDR3 reads CASSSYSVMGGYTF. CDR3 DNA sequence: TGTGCCAGCAGTTCCTACAGCGTAATGGGGGGCTACACCTTC.

The chain joins TRBV5-1 to TRBJ2-3; D is perhaps TRBD1 or TRBD2 (5 bases each). Germline-derived CDR1 and CDR2 are SGHRS and YFSETQ. The CDR3 contains 15 residues. With 2 bases removed from V and 2 bases from J, the gap between germline ends came to 12 bases. CDR3 coding DNA: TGCGCCAGCAGCTTCTCCGGGACCTACACAGATACGCAGTATTTT. This sequence encodes CASSFSGTYTDTQYF.

The genes are TRBV25-1 and TRBJ1-1; D is undetermined. The CDR3 sequence is 15 residues long. V lost 4 bases, J lost 5 bases, and 17 bases lay in between. Germline loops: CDR1 MGHDK, CDR2 SYGVNS. The CDR3 protein is CASSAKAHPQTEAFF. The DNA of the CDR3 is TGTGCCAGCAGTGCCAAGGCCCACCCGCAAACTGAAGCTTTCTTT.

This rearrangement joins TRBV9 to TRBJ2-3, with TRBD2 matching 7 bases. V lost 0 bases, J lost 2 bases, and 12 bases stayed unmatched. The germline gives CDR1 SGDLS, CDR2 YYNGEE. The length of the CDR3 is 18 residues. The CDR3 loop is CASSVEDRLAYSTDTQYF. The CDR3 DNA sequence: TGTGCCAGCAGCGTAGAAGATCGACTAGCCTACTCCACAGATACGCAGTATTTT.

This clonotype was recorded once. This rearrangement joins TRBV3-1 to TRBJ2-4, with D possibly TRBD2 on 6 matching bases. This CDR3 comprises 14 residues. The V gene's germline CDR1 is LGHDT and CDR2 YNNKEL (reference sequence). With 4 bases removed from V and 8 bases from J, the gap between germline ends came to 15 bases. CDR3 protein: CASSPPGPGDIQYF. The DNA for the CDR3 is TGTGCCAGCAGCCCTCCAGGGCCGGGGGACATTCAGTACTTC.

The V and J genes are TRBV27 and TRBJ1-2; D uncertain. The V gene lost 3 bases and the J gene lost 4 bases, with 12 bases spanning the gap. This CDR3 has 14 residues. The germline V gene encodes CDR1 MNHEY and CDR2 SMNVEV (reference sequence). This CDR3 reads CASSFLPQSYGYTF. The CDR3 DNA is TGTGCCAGCAGTTTTTTGCCCCAAAGCTATGGCTACACCTTC.

The rearrangement uses TRBV15 and TRBJ2-1, with TRBD2 matching 11 bases. The germline V gene has CDR1 LNHNV and CDR2 YYDKDF (reference sequence). The CDR3 runs to 14 residues. With 5 bases clipped from V and 9 bases from J, the junction kept 6 bases outside the gene matches. CDR3 coding DNA: TGTGCCACCAGCTTAGCGGGGGGGCAGGCTGAGCAGTTCTTC. Its protein is CATSLAGGQAEQFF.

The chain employs TRBV20-1 and TRBJ2-3; the D is unclear. The germline V and J ends were trimmed by 6 bases and 1 base, with 8 bases remaining between them. This CDR3 spans 12 amino acids. The V gene's germline CDR1 is DFQATT and CDR2 SNEGSKA (reference sequence). The CDR3 DNA reads TGCAGTGCGGATACACGCACAGATACGCAGTATTTT. Protein product: CSADTRTDTQYF.

This clonotype was detected a few times. At one end the junction does not follow the germline gene, possibly because of a read error. The chain joins TRBV29-1 to TRBJ1-2; D unresolved. CDR3 size: 9 residues. Germline CDR1 and CDR2: SQVTM and ANQGSEA. The DNA for the CDR3 is TGCAGCGAGGGAAATGGTTACACCTTC. Translation: CSEGNGYTF.

The chain links TRBV7-2 to TRBJ2-6; D gene uncertain. The V and J ends lost 0 bases and 0 bases respectively, with 6 bases between them. The CDR3 consists of 16 residues. The germline gives CDR1 SGHTA, CDR2 FQGNSA. As DNA, the CDR3 is TGTGCCAGCAGCTTAGCCCCTCTCTCTGGGGCCAACGTCCTGACTTTC. Residues: CASSLAPLSGANVLTF.

The V call is TRBV12-3 or TRBV12-4, the J call TRBJ2-3, with 9 bases lining up with TRBD2. CDR3 length equals 15 residues. V dropped 6 bases and J dropped 4; count of bases not matched to a gene: 8. The CDR3 loop is CASSRLAGRSDTQYF. In nucleotides, the CDR3 is TGTGCCAGCAGCCGCCTAGCGGGGCGTTCAGATACGCAGTATTTT.

The chain has TRBV29-1 and TRBJ2-3, with D perhaps being TRBD1 or TRBD2 (5 bases each). The CDR3 spans 14 residues. Per the germline V gene, CDR1 is SQVTM and CDR2 is ANQGSEA. Trimming took 6 bases from V and 4 from J, leaving 17 bases between them. The DNA of the CDR3 is TGCAGCGTCCCGGGACCCCGGTCTTCAGATACGCAGTATTTT. Encoded protein: CSVPGPRSSDTQYF.

This clonotype was observed a handful of times. This chain uses TRBV4-3 with TRBJ1-1; D ambiguous. The CDR3 is made up of 14 amino acids. CDR1 LGHNA and CDR2 YSLEER come from the germline V gene. V lost 0 bases, J lost 2 bases, and 7 bases lay in between. CDR3 DNA sequence: TGCGCCAGCAGCCAAGATCCGAGCAACACTGAAGCTTTCTTT. Residues: CASSQDPSNTEAFF.

This sequence joins TRBV7-2 and TRBJ1-1; D is possibly TRBD1 (6 bases). The CDR3 totals 14 residues. V dropped 6 bases and J dropped 5 bases, with 16 bases sitting between them. Germline V gene sequence: CDR1 SGHTA, CDR2 FQGNSA. This CDR3 reads CASRTGAGETEAFF. In nucleotides, the CDR3 is TGTGCCAGCAGAACCGGGGCAGGGGAAACTGAAGCTTTCTTT.

The chain uses TRBV20-1 and TRBJ2-7; 10 bases agree with TRBD2. This CDR3 comprises 15 residues. V shed 3 bases, J shed 3 bases, and the junction held 8 bases outside the gene matches. Germline lookup yields CDR1 DFQATT and CDR2 SNEGSKA (reference sequence). This CDR3 is CSASSAGGPDYEQYF. In DNA form, the CDR3 reads TGCAGTGCTAGTTCAGCGGGAGGGCCAGACTACGAGCAGTACTTC.

V gene TRBV6-6 combines with J gene TRBJ2-4; the match to TRBD2 covers 7 bases. The J call may not be correct, given that the DNA end is closer to TRBJ2-7. The CDR3 runs 14 residues. CDR1 and CDR2 (germline): MNHNY, SVGAGI (reference sequence). The CDR3 protein is CASSGAGEGYEQYF. The DNA of the CDR3 is TGTGCCAGCAGTGGCGCGGGGGAGGGATACGAGCAGTACTTC.

The V call is TRBV20-1, the J call TRBJ2-7; tentatively, D is TRBD2 (5 bases). CDR1 is DFQATT, CDR2 SNEGSKA, per germline (reference sequence). The V end was cut by 3 bases, the J end by 5 bases, with 14 bases between. The CDR3 has 13 amino acids. The CDR3 loop reads CSARFRTLNEQYF. CDR3 coding DNA: TGCAGTGCTAGGTTTAGGACTCTTAACGAGCAGTACTTC.

This clonotype was seen a handful of times. The chain uses TRBV4-1 and TRBJ2-1; 7 bases line up with TRBD1. The CDR3 extends over 12 amino acids. Germline V gives CDR1 MGHRA, CDR2 YSYEKL. V lost 4 bases, J lost 12 bases, and 6 bases stayed unmatched. The CDR3 sequence: CASSPTGLGQFF. In DNA, the CDR3 is TGCGCCAGCAGCCCGACAGGGTTGGGGCAGTTCTTC.

This clonotype occurred once. This chain uses TRBV11-2 with TRBJ2-7; TRBD2 agrees at 9 bases. The CDR3 runs to 18 residues. V dropped 4 bases and J dropped 2; count of bases not matched to a gene: 15. Germline V CDR1 and CDR2: SGHAT, FQNNGV. The CDR3 here is CASSSPMKLAGYPYEQYF. In DNA, the CDR3 is TGTGCCAGCAGCTCCCCGATGAAACTAGCGGGTTATCCCTACGAGCAGTACTTC.

This chain links TRBV6-5 with TRBJ2-1; the D is unclear. The CDR3 length is 16 residues. Deletions cut 0 bases from V and 2 bases from J, with 11 bases between. Germline V CDR1 and CDR2: MNHEY, SVGAGI. Written as DNA, the CDR3 is TGTGCCAGCAGTTACTCGACGGACCCCACCTACAATGAGCAGTTCTTC. Its translation: CASSYSTDPTYNEQFF.

CDR3 amino acids: CSVERLIYGYTF. The CDR3 region has the DNA TGCAGCGTTGAACGGCTTATATATGGCTACACCTTC. This chain joins TRBV29-1 and TRBJ1-2; D remains unclear. V dropped 2 bases and J dropped 5 bases, with 9 bases sitting between them. The CDR3 covers 12 residues. Looked up from germline, CDR1 is SQVTM and CDR2 is ANQGSEA.